Presented here are 18 T cell receptor beta chains from one specimen sequenced in a study of Ad26.COV2.S vaccination and SARS-CoV-2 variants (dated by TCRdb to the early 2020s). The sample's treatment or condition label is to be understood as: around 19 received Ad26.COV2.S at low or high dose, single or two shots; five or six received placebo; per-sample allocation not given. Repertoires of vaccine and placebo recipients were sequenced from samples collected on day 63 after the first injection. The library was obtained by the immunoSEQ multiplex PCR assay. TCRdb retrieved this table from immuneACCESS and kept in-frame rearrangements only. Not all clones are present; in checked studies, unresolved V genes account for under half, and no reason is known for the remainder. A total of some 350,000 clones appear in this sample, about 90% of them only once. The top ten clones comprise around 5.5% of the sample.

The starting material was peripheral blood, obtained in a trial of Ad26.COV2.S vaccine versus placebo. These receptors all stem from a person between 18 and 65 years old who received the Ad26.COV2.S COVID-19 vaccine or a placebo.

The J gene is TRBJ2-2, the V gene TRBV11-3; D is uncertain. Trimming removed 0 bases from V and 6 bases from J, with 5 bases in between. There are 13 residues in the CDR3. CDR1 and CDR2 (germline): SGHNT, YENEEA. The CDR3 here is CASSLDYAGELFF. The CDR3 region has the DNA TGTGCCAGCAGCTTAGACTACGCCGGGGAGCTGTTTTTT.

As regards this clone: Its ends do not fully match the called genes, so a read error is possible. The chain employs TRBV10-3 and TRBJ2-7, with D possibly being TRBD2 (6 bases). Germline assignment: CDR1 ENHRY and CDR2 SYGVKD. This CDR3 has 11 amino acids. The CDR3 loop reads CATSTRASAFF. The CDR3 nucleotides are TGTGCCACCAGCACAAGGGCTAGCGCGTTCTTC.

V usage is TRBV28 and J usage is TRBJ2-3, with 10 bases that match TRBD2. Trimming at V came to 8 bases and at J to 4 bases, leaving 3 bases not matched to a gene. This CDR3 contains 13 residues. In germline, CDR1 is MDHEN, CDR2 SYDVKM. The CDR3 loop is CASGLAESDTQYF. The CDR3 DNA is TGTGCCAGCGGACTAGCGGAATCAGATACGCAGTATTTT.

This chain joins TRBV30 and TRBJ2-2; 9 nucleotides agree with TRBD2. The CDR3 is 15 residues long. Trimming at V came to 7 bases and at J to 5 bases, leaving 11 bases not matched to a gene. Germline CDR1 GTSNPN, CDR2 SVGIG (reference sequence). The CDR3 reads CALKGMGLATGELFF. The CDR3 DNA follows: TGTGCCTTAAAAGGGATGGGACTAGCTACCGGGGAGCTGTTTTTT.

The genes are TRBV18 and TRBJ1-1; 11 bases line up with TRBD1. Germline CDR1 is KGHSH and CDR2 is LQKENI. This CDR3 is 14 amino acids long. With 2 bases clipped from V and 8 bases from J, the junction kept 4 bases outside the gene matches. DNA for the CDR3: TGTGCCAGCTCACCAGGGACAGGGGGAATGGAAGCTTTCTTT. The encoded protein is CASSPGTGGMEAFF. Looking up the rest from reference TRBV18 and TRBJ1-1 gives the full variable domain: NAGVMQNPRHLVRRRGQEARLRCSPMKGHSHVYWYRQLPEEGLKFMVYLQKENIIDESGMPKERFSAEFPKEGPSILRIQQVVRGDSAAYFCASSPGTGGMEAFFGQGTRLTVV.

CDR3 bases: TGTGCCACCAAAGCGGGAAACACAGATACGCAGTATTTT. As protein: CATKAGNTDTQYF. The rearrangement links TRBV27 to TRBJ2-3, with 7 bases matching TRBD2. The CDR3 extends over 13 amino acids. Unmatched junction bases numbered 6, after V lost 10 bases and J lost 2 bases. The germline V gene has CDR1 MNHEY and CDR2 SMNVEV (reference sequence).

This chain links TRBV12-3 or TRBV12-4 with TRBJ2-7, with D possibly being TRBD2 (6 bases). Trimming took 3 bases from V and 6 from J, leaving 9 bases between them. This CDR3 has 12 amino acids. CDR3 sequence reads: CASSLAGREQYV. CDR3 DNA: TGTGCCAGCAGTTTGGCGGGACGCGAGCAGTACGTC.

This chain links TRBV3-1 (or the pseudogene TRBV3-2) with TRBJ2-7; 8 nucleotides line up with TRBD1. This CDR3 comprises 16 residues. Trimming removed 5 bases from V and 2 bases from J; junction bases left unmatched: 11. CDR1 and CDR2 (germline): LGHDT, YNNKEL (reference sequence). CDR3 residues: CASSSPKTGDTYEQYV. The CDR3 coding sequence is TGTGCCAGCAGCTCCCCAAAGACAGGGGACACCTACGAGCAGTACGTC.

The rearrangement joins TRBV7-8 to TRBJ1-2; D possibly corresponds to TRBD1 (6 bases). The CDR3 has 15 amino acids. Germline lookup yields CDR1 SGHVS and CDR2 FQNEAQ. V lost 6 bases, J lost 2 bases, and 16 bases lay in between. The CDR3 sequence is CASSLPPTGNYGYTF. The DNA for the CDR3 is TGTGCCAGCAGTCTACCTCCAACAGGGAACTATGGCTACACCTTC.

The chain has TRBV6-6 and TRBJ1-2; TRBD1 matches at 8 bases. This CDR3 has 13 amino acids. Trimming at V came to 6 bases and at J to 8 bases, leaving 8 bases not matched to a gene. Germline values: CDR1 MNHNY, CDR2 SVGAGI (reference sequence). Here the CDR3 reads CASSRPRGQGYTF. In nucleotides, the CDR3 is TGTGCCAGCAGCCGCCCCAGGGGGCAAGGCTACACCTTC.

This clone was counted only a few times. The chain links TRBV7-8 to TRBJ1-4; 7 positions match TRBD1. The CDR3 sequence is 15 residues long. V gave up 5 bases and J gave up 0 bases; unmatched junction bases: 3. Germline assignment: CDR1 SGHVS and CDR2 FQNEAQ. The CDR3 spells CASSPGTATNEKLFF. CDR3 nucleotide sequence: TGTGCCAGCAGCCCGGGGACAGCAACTAATGAAAAACTGTTTTTT.

The genes are TRBV5-1 and TRBJ1-2, with 8 bases aligning to TRBD1. J gave up 8 bases and V 2 bases, and 11 bases lay outside the gene matches. In germline, CDR1 is SGHRS, CDR2 YFSETQ. The CDR3 runs to 15 residues. The CDR3 reads CASSLQTWTGRGYTF. CDR3 bases: TGCGCCAGCAGCTTACAGACTTGGACAGGGCGAGGCTACACCTTC.

The chain links TRBV4-1 to TRBJ1-5; the D gene is possibly TRBD1 (5 bases). Deletions cut 1 base from V and 4 bases from J, with 8 bases between. Germline V CDR1 and CDR2: MGHRA, YSYEKL. CDR3 size: 14 residues. For the CDR3, the DNA is TGCGCCAGCAGCCAAGGAAGGGGAAATCAGCCCCAGCATTTT. Residues: CASSQGRGNQPQHF.

The chain uses TRBV7-9 and TRBJ1-1; maybe TRBD1 (6 bases). The ends were cut back, 5 bases at V and 1 base at J, with 8 bases in the middle. CDR3 length: 13 residues. Germline V gene data show CDR1 as SEHNR and CDR2 as FQNEAQ (reference sequence). The CDR3 coding sequence is TGTGCCAGCAGCCTACAGGGGAACACTGAAGCTTTCTTT. Its translation is CASSLQGNTEAFF.

V is TRBV5-4 and J is TRBJ2-2; the match to TRBD1 covers 7 bases. The CDR3 consists of 17 residues. The ends lost 0 bases at V and 0 bases at J; junction bases unmatched: 5. Per the germline V gene, CDR1 is SGHNT and CDR2 is YYREEE (reference sequence). The DNA of the CDR3 is TGTGCCAGCAGCTTGGACCTGACAGGGCCGAACACCGGGGAGCTGTTTTTT. It yields the protein CASSLDLTGPNTGELFF. Together with reference TRBV5-4 and TRBJ2-2, the CDR3 gives the full variable domain: ETGVTQSPTHLIKTRGQQVTLRCSSQSGHNTVSWYQQALGQGPQFIFQYYREEENGRGNFPPRFSGLQFPNYSSELNVNALELDDSALYLCASSLDLTGPNTGELFFGEGSRLTVL.

The chain joins TRBV28 to TRBJ2-7; 9 nucleotides line up with TRBD1. The germline V gene encodes CDR1 MDHEN and CDR2 SYDVKM. J was trimmed by 3 bases and V by 4 bases; bases with no gene match: 13. The CDR3 runs to 17 residues. DNA for the CDR3: TGTGCCAGCAGTTCAATTGGTGGGACAGGGAGAGGCTACGAGCAGTACTTC. This gives the protein CASSSIGGTGRGYEQYF.

The V and J genes are TRBV5-4 and TRBJ1-1; D gene ambiguous. Trimming took off 0 bases at V and 4 bases at J, with 13 bases between the two ends. CDR3 size: 15 residues. Germline CDR1 and CDR2: SGHNT and YYREEE (reference sequence). CDR3 DNA: TGTGCCAGCAGCTTGGTTAGAGAATATCGCACTGAAGCTTTCTTT. Its protein is CASSLVREYRTEAFF.

The chain employs TRBV3-1 (or the pseudogene TRBV3-2) and TRBJ1-2; tentatively, D is TRBD1 (5 bases). CDR1 is LGHDT, CDR2 YNNKEL, per germline (reference sequence). Trimming shortened V by 4 bases and J by 3 bases, and 12 bases separated the two germline ends. The CDR3 extends over 14 amino acids. CDR3 DNA: TGTGCCAGCAGCCTTCAAGGGGCCTACTATGGCTACACCTTC. Its protein is CASSLQGAYYGYTF.